The clone carrying this T cell receptor (beta chain) was recorded only once. These data belong to a study of CD8 T cells in Susac syndrome. The authors reverse transcribed about 0.5 to 1 ug RNA with random hexamers. TCRdb called the immunoSEQ multiplex PCR reads again in MiXCR, with one record for every CDR3 protein. The repertoire includes some 140,000 distinct CDR3 sequences, roughly 94% of them detected once, and about 0.18% sits in the top ten. Per germline, CDR1 SGHAT and CDR2 FQNNGV. The CDR3 contains 18 residues. V was clipped by 1 base and J by 10 bases, with 28 bases between them. This receptor was obtained from a human donor with Susac syndrome. The J gene is TRBJ1-1, the V gene TRBV11-2; the D gene is possibly TRBD1 (6 bases). The specimen was CD8+ T cells from PBMCs. The DNA of the CDR3 is TGTGCCAGCAGCTTAGGTAGGCTAACTACAGGGATGAGATTTGGAGCTTTCTTT. Its translation: CASSLGRLTTGMRFGAFF.